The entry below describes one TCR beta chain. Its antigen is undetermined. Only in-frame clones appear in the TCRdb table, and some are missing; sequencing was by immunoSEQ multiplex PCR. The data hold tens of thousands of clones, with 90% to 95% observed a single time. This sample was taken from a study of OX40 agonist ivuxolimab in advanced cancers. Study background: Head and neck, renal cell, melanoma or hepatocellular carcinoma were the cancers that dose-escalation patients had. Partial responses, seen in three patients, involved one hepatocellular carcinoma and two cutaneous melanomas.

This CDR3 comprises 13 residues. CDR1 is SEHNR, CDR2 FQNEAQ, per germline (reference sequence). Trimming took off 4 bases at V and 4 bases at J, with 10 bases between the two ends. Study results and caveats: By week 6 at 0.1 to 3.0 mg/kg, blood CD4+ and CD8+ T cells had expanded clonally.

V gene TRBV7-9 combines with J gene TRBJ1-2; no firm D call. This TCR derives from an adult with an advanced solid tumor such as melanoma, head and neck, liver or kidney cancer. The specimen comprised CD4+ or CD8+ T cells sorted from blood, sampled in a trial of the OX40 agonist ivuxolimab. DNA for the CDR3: TGTGCCAGCAGCTCCGACACCTTCTATGGCTACACCTTC. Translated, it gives CASSSDTFYGYTF.